Presented here are 3 T cell receptor beta chains from one specimen sequenced in a study of blood T cell repertoires in COVID-19. Measured with immunoSEQ multiplex PCR; TCRdb has only the in-frame clones, and not every one. This table has some 200,000 clones, around 80% appearing once. Specimen: peripheral blood. These receptors all come from a woman of 80 years or more with active or convalescent COVID-19.

This sequence joins TRBV5-1 and TRBJ2-1, with 16 bases identical to TRBD2. The CDR3 has 19 residues. V was clipped by 4 bases and J by 4 bases; unmatched bases: 11. Per germline, CDR1 SGHRS and CDR2 YFSETQ. Here the CDR3 reads CASSQDPTGLAGGYNEQFF. The CDR3 DNA is TGCGCCAGCAGCCAAGATCCGACGGGACTAGCGGGGGGGTACAATGAGCAGTTCTTC.

This chain uses TRBV24-1 with TRBJ1-1; no clear D. Germline V gives CDR1 KGHDR, CDR2 SFDVKD. The CDR3 sequence is 15 residues long. The V and J ends lost 2 bases and 4 bases respectively, with 13 bases between them. This chain's CDR3 is CATSDSRRGSTEAFF. DNA of the CDR3: TGTGCCACCAGTGATTCTCGACGAGGTAGCACTGAAGCTTTCTTT.

The sample holds one count of this clone. This chain joins TRBV5-1 and TRBJ2-7; D is undetermined. Germline-derived CDR1 and CDR2 are SGHRS and YFSETQ. The CDR3 covers 14 residues. V dropped 0 bases and J dropped 5 bases, with 12 bases sitting between them. The CDR3 reads CASSLGPSQDEQYF. CDR3 coding DNA: TGCGCCAGCAGCTTGGGGCCTAGTCAAGACGAGCAGTACTTC.